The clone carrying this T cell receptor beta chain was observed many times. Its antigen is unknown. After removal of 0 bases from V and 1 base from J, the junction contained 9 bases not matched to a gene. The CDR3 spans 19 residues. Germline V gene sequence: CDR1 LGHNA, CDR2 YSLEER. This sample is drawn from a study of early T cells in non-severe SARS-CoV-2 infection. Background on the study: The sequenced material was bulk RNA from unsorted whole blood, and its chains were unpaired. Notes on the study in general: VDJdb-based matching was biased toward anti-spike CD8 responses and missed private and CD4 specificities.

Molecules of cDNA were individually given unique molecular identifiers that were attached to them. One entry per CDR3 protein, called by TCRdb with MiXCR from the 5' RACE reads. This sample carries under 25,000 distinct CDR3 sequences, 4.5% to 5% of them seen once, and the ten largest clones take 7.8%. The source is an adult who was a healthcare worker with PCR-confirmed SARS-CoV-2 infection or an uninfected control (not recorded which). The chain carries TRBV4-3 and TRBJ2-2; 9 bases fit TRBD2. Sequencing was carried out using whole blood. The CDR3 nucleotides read TGCGCCAGCAGCCAAGATCAGTGGGCTAGCGGGGAGAACACCGGGGAGCTGTTTTTT. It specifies CASSQDQWASGENTGELFF.